This T cell receptor (beta chain) emerged from a study of Graves' ophthalmopathy and Graves' hyperthyroidism. Study overall: Peripheral blood was obtained at first diagnosis, ahead of any treatment.

TCR beta CDR3 regions were amplified from RNA transcripts. Amplification began with first-round RT-PCR using HTBI primers, then second-round multiplex PCR was performed. TCRdb re-called the multiplex PCR reads with MiXCR, one entry per CDR3 protein. This repertoire shows about 240,000 distinct CDR3 sequences, around 42% found once; its top ten account for over 40%. Points from the study as a whole: The majority of expanded thyroid clonotypes above 0.001 frequency also occurred in blood.

As regards this clonotype: Its antigen is not known.

Lactation, pregnancy, uncontrolled infections and other autoimmune diseases were all grounds for excluding patients. The receptor was derived from an adult man with Graves' ophthalmopathy. Sequenced material: peripheral blood.

This CDR3 is CASSYTSGFGYTF. CDR3 DNA sequence: TGTGCCAGCAGTTACACGTCCGGTTTTGGCTACACCTTC. V is TRBV7-6 and J is TRBJ1-2; D gene uncertain. The CDR3 is made up of 13 amino acids. CDR1 SGHVS and CDR2 FNYEAQ come from the germline V gene. Trimming left V 6 bases short and J 7 bases short, with 15 bases between.